The T cell receptor (beta chain) under discussion was sequenced for a study of blood T cell repertoires in COVID-19. In the study overall: Acute and convalescent COVID-19 specimens originated in the United States, Italy and Spain. Sources were T cells, B-cell-depleted T cells, or PBMCs; the material itself was cDNA or gDNA.

The ends lost 0 bases at V and 1 base at J; junction bases unmatched: 3. CDR1 and CDR2 from the germline V gene are SGHVS and FNYEAQ. The CDR3 extends over 17 amino acids. In the study's own analysis: Reference gene primer amplification gave estimated nucleated cell counts. Measured with immunoSEQ multiplex PCR; TCRdb has only the in-frame clones, and not every one. The DNA was the basis for D and trimming; V, J and clone size are from that table. The sample contains approximately 200,000 clones, 80% to 90% of which appear only once. V is TRBV7-6 and J is TRBJ1-5; 10 bases align to TRBD1. This sequence originates from a man in his 60s with acute or convalescent COVID-19. Input material: peripheral blood. The CDR3: CASSLAGTGVSNQPQHF. CDR3 bases: TGTGCCAGCAGCTTAGCCGGGACAGGGGTCAGCAATCAGCCCCAGCATTTT.